One sample yielded the 13 T cell receptor beta chains listed below, sequenced in a study of T-cell reconstitution after alpha-beta-depleted transplantation in children. The library targeted TCRbeta and was prepared with unique molecular identifiers. TCRdb re-derived calls from the PCR reads in MiXCR, one entry per CDR3 protein. The table lists 300,000 to 400,000 distinct CDR3 sequences, 15% to 20% of them singletons. Source: PBMCs, mostly from graft donor cells, taken 360 days after TCRalphabeta/CD19-depleted stem cell transplant. The receptors originated from a male patient between 2 and 15 years old who had a stem cell transplant for acute lymphoblastic leukemia, so the T cells may come from the graft donor.

This clonotype has at least ten counts. This rearrangement joins TRBV12-3 or TRBV12-4 to TRBJ2-1, with D possibly being TRBD1 (6 bases). CDR3 length: 13 residues. Trimming took 6 bases from V and 5 from J, leaving 11 bases between them. The CDR3 DNA reads as TGTGCCAGCAGCCCAGGACAGAACAATGAGCAGTTCTTC. Translation gives CASSPGQNNEQFF.

This clonotype was recorded many times. The chain employs TRBV28 and TRBJ2-3; D uncertain. This CDR3 comprises 19 residues. Trimming cost V 5 bases and J 0 bases, with 24 bases left between them. In germline, CDR1 is MDHEN, CDR2 SYDVKM. Here the CDR3 DNA reads TGTGCCAGCAGTCTCAATCGATACTGGACGGATCCGAGCACAGATACGCAGTATTTT. This encodes CASSLNRYWTDPSTDTQYF.

The V call is TRBV28, the J call TRBJ1-1, with a weak D call TRBD1 (5 bases). Trimming left V 4 bases short and J 4 bases short, with 13 bases between. This CDR3 comprises 14 residues. CDR1 and CDR2 from the germline V gene are MDHEN and SYDVKM. The CDR3 is CASSWSGGGTEAFF. The DNA for the CDR3 is TGTGCCAGCAGTTGGAGTGGGGGTGGCACTGAAGCTTTCTTT. The entire variable domain, with the rest obtained from reference TRBV28 and TRBJ1-1, is as follows: DVKVTQSSRYLVKRTGEKVFLECVQDMDHENMFWYRQDPGLGLRLIYFSYDVKMKEKGDIPEGYSVSREKKERFSLILESASTNQTSMYLCASSWSGGGTEAFFGQGTRLTVV.

The rearrangement joins TRBV20-1 to TRBJ2-3, with 7 bases fitting TRBD1. The CDR3 has 15 residues. The V and J ends lost 5 bases and 6 bases, in that order; junction bases with no gene match: 14. The germline V gene has CDR1 DFQATT and CDR2 SNEGSKA (reference sequence). The CDR3 DNA follows: TGCAGTGCTCCCCACCGTTTGACAGGGACGGATACGCAGTATTTT. It yields the protein CSAPHRLTGTDTQYF.

The V call is TRBV12-3 or TRBV12-4, the J call TRBJ2-7; possibly TRBD1 for D (6 bases). The CDR3 sequence is 14 residues long. Deletions cut 4 bases from V and 2 bases from J, with 12 bases between. CDR3 nucleotides: TGTGCCAGCAGTTCGGACAGCCCTACCTACGAGCAGTACTTC. It yields the protein CASSSDSPTYEQYF.

Ten or more counts support this clonotype. The chain couples TRBV9 to TRBJ2-6; D might be TRBD2 (5 bases). The CDR3 spans 16 residues. With 7 bases removed from V and 3 bases from J, the gap between germline ends came to 17 bases. Germline assignment: CDR1 SGDLS and CDR2 YYNGEE. The CDR3 loop reads CASEGGLLDGANVLTF. CDR3 in DNA: TGTGCCAGCGAGGGCGGCCTTCTGGATGGGGCCAACGTCCTGACTTTC. Based on the CDR3 plus reference TRBV9 and TRBJ2-6, the full variable domain is DSGVTQTPKHLITATGQRVTLRCSPRSGDLSVYWYQQSLDQGLQFLIQYYNGEERAKGNILERFSAQQFPDLHSELNLSSLELGDSALYFCASEGGLLDGANVLTFGAGSRLTVL.

This clonotype was seen a handful of times. The chain couples TRBV7-6 to TRBJ2-3, with D perhaps TRBD2 (5 bases). CDR1 is SGHVS, CDR2 FNYEAQ, per germline. The CDR3 is made up of 16 amino acids. V was clipped by 5 bases and J by 2 bases, with 17 bases between them. In DNA form, the CDR3 reads TGTGCCAGCAGCGCCCTTGGAGGAACCACCACAGATACGCAGTATTTT. It codes for CASSALGGTTTDTQYF. The full variable domain, completed using reference TRBV7-6 and TRBJ2-3, is GAGVSQSPRYKVTKRGQDVALRCDPISGHVSLYWYRQALGQGPEFLTYFNYEAQQDKSGLPNDRFSAERPEGSISTLTIQRTEQRDSAMYRCASSALGGTTTDTQYFGPGTRLTVL.

The rearrangement joins TRBV7-9 to TRBJ2-1; D may be TRBD2 (6 bases). The CDR3 consists of 16 residues. Trimming cost V 1 base and J 2 bases, with 12 bases left between them. Germline V gene lookup returns CDR1 SEHNR and CDR2 FQNEAQ (reference sequence). CDR3 loop: CASSLGREWAYNEQFF. CDR3 sequence (DNA): TGTGCCAGCAGCTTAGGGCGGGAATGGGCCTACAATGAGCAGTTCTTC.

In its sample, this clonotype was seen a few times. V gene TRBV9 combines with J gene TRBJ2-2, with TRBD2 as a possible D gene (5 bases). The CDR3 runs 15 residues. V lost 0 bases and J 4 bases, leaving 10 bases between the germline ends. Germline V lookup: CDR1 SGDLS, CDR2 YYNGEE. The CDR3 here is CASSVEAGTTGELFF. The DNA of the CDR3 is TGTGCCAGCAGCGTAGAGGCGGGTACCACCGGGGAGCTGTTTTTT.

V and J are TRBV28 and TRBJ2-7; TRBD1 matches 10 bases. With 5 bases clipped from V and 3 bases from J, the junction kept 4 bases outside the gene matches. The CDR3 loop spans 14 amino acids. CDR1 and CDR2 (germline): MDHEN, SYDVKM. This CDR3 reads CASSPGDRGYEQYF. The CDR3 nucleotides are TGTGCCAGCAGTCCCGGGGACAGGGGCTACGAGCAGTACTTC. Looking up the rest from reference TRBV28 and TRBJ2-7 gives the full variable domain: DVKVTQSSRYLVKRTGEKVFLECVQDMDHENMFWYRQDPGLGLRLIYFSYDVKMKEKGDIPEGYSVSREKKERFSLILESASTNQTSMYLCASSPGDRGYEQYFGPGTRLTVT.

About this clonotype: One end of the junction is discordant with germline, which a read error may explain. The chain recombines TRBV4-2 with TRBJ1-5; no reliable D call. The V gene's germline CDR1 is LGHNA and CDR2 YNFKEQ. The CDR3 is 17 residues long. This chain's CDR3 is CASSQGYGTRNNQPQHF. Here the CDR3 DNA reads TGTGCCAGCAGTCAAGGTTACGGCACAAGGAACAATCAGCCCCAGCATTTT.

This rearrangement joins TRBV19 to TRBJ2-2; 8 bases match TRBD2. Unmatched junction bases numbered 4, after V lost 6 bases and J lost 1 base. The CDR3 spans 15 residues. CDR1 and CDR2 from the germline V gene are LNHDA and SQIVND (reference sequence). Here the CDR3 DNA reads TGTGCCAGTAGGGCTCTAGCGGGGAACACCGGGGAGCTGTTTTTT. This translates into CASRALAGNTGELFF.

The count of this clonotype is one. The gene calls are TRBV4-1 and TRBJ2-3, with TRBD1 matching 9 bases. The V gene end was trimmed by 6 bases and the J gene end by 2 bases; junction bases not matched to a gene: 9. This CDR3 spans 16 amino acids. Germline loops: CDR1 MGHRA, CDR2 YSYEKL. The CDR3, as DNA: TGCGCCAGCAGGCCCCCGGGACAGGGTGACACAGATACGCAGTATTTT. It encodes CASRPPGQGDTDTQYF.